This T cell receptor (beta chain) is from a study of CD8 T cells in ankylosing spondylitis. TCRdb re-analysed the 5' RACE reads in MiXCR, keeping a single row per CDR3 protein. The sample records approximately 220,000 distinct CDR3 sequences, approximately 24% being singletons. V lost 7 bases and J 5 bases, leaving 14 bases between the germline ends. The CDR3 extends over 13 amino acids. From germline, CDR1 is LNHNV and CDR2 YYDKDF (reference sequence). The sequenced sample was blood, either unsorted or a sorted T cell fraction (not recorded which). The genes are TRBV15 and TRBJ2-5; no reliable D call. This TCR came from a male donor with ankylosing spondylitis or in good health (not recorded which). The CDR3 DNA reads TGTGCCACCAAGGGCCTGACCTGGGAGACCCAGTACTTC. It codes for CATKGLTWETQYF.